Below, 2 T cell receptor beta chains from the same sample are listed, as sequenced in a study of T cells in localized non-small cell lung cancer. TCRdb's table, derived via immunoSEQ multiplex PCR, lists solely in-frame clones and lacks some. The sample lists about 77,000 clones, more than 75% seen once, with around 20% in the top ten. Sequenced material: peripheral blood, taken before any cancer treatment. The receptors shown here come from a woman aged 35-75 years with stage I squamous cell lung carcinoma.

The V call is TRBV4-1, the J call TRBJ1-1; D is perhaps TRBD1 (5 bases). The CDR3 length is 14 residues. Trimming pared 4 bases from V and 1 base from J, leaving 10 bases between. CDR1 and CDR2 from the germline V gene are MGHRA and YSYEKL. The CDR3, as DNA: TGCGCCAGCAGCCTTCCCAGGGCGAACACTGAAGCTTTCTTT. Protein sequence: CASSLPRANTEAFF.

The genes are TRBV6-1 and TRBJ2-7, with TRBD1 matching 8 bases. Germline loops: CDR1 MNHNS, CDR2 SASEGT. There are 15 residues in the CDR3. The junction had 7 bases not matched to a gene; V was cut back by 2 bases and J by 4 bases. Here the CDR3 DNA reads TGTGCCAGCAGTGAAAGCCCAGGGGGCACTTACGAGCAGTACTTC. Its translation: CASSESPGGTYEQYF.